The 5 T cell receptor beta chains presented below share a single source sample, sequenced in a study of CD8 T cells in ankylosing spondylitis. TCRdb passed the 5' RACE reads through MiXCR, listing each CDR3 protein once. The data contain 200,000 or so distinct CDR3 sequences, roughly 13% of them singletons. The sequenced sample was blood, either unsorted or a sorted T cell fraction (not recorded which). These receptors all come from a female donor with ankylosing spondylitis or in good health (not recorded which).

This clonotype was counted at least ten times. J is TRBJ1-5 and V is TRBV5-1, with 8 bases fitting TRBD1. V was pared by 5 bases and J by 0 bases, with 4 bases of the junction left unmatched. This CDR3 has 15 amino acids. Germline CDR1 SGHRS, CDR2 YFSETQ. CDR3 in amino acids: CASRTTGDSNQPQHF. The CDR3, as DNA: TGCGCCAGCAGGACGACAGGGGATAGCAATCAGCCCCAGCATTTT. Filled out from reference TRBV5-1 and TRBJ1-5, the complete variable domain reads KAGVTQTPRYLIKTRGQQVTLSCSPISGHRSVSWYQQTPGQGLQFLFEYFSETQRNKGNFPGRFSGRQFSNSRSEMNVSTLELGDSALYLCASRTTGDSNQPQHFGDGTRLSIL.

As for this clonotype: A much larger clonotype is one base distant, so this may be a read error. V and J are TRBV7-2 and TRBJ2-3, with D possibly being TRBD2 (6 bases). CDR3 length equals 15 residues. Germline V lookup: CDR1 SGHTA, CDR2 FQGNSA. CDR3 in amino acids: CVSSSRGLPTDTQYF. CDR3 DNA sequence: TGTGTCAGCAGTTCTCGGGGACTTCCCACAGATACGCAGTATTTT.

The J gene is TRBJ2-2, the V gene TRBV20-1, with TRBD2 matching over 12 bases. This CDR3 is built from 16 residues. V was pared by 6 bases and J by 6 bases, with 11 bases of the junction left unmatched. Germline loops: CDR1 DFQATT, CDR2 SNEGSKA (reference sequence). CDR3 region: CSATPTSGSNPGELFF. The CDR3 coding sequence is TGCAGTGCCACACCGACTAGCGGGAGTAACCCCGGGGAGCTGTTTTTT.

This clonotype was found many times. The genes are TRBV20-1 and TRBJ2-5, with TRBD2 identical over 9 bases. The CDR3 is 14 amino acids. The V and J ends lost 3 bases and 2 bases, in that order; junction bases with no gene match: 4. Germline loops: CDR1 DFQATT, CDR2 SNEGSKA (reference sequence). The CDR3 reads CSARLAGRQETQYF. In nucleotides, the CDR3 is TGCAGTGCTAGGCTAGCGGGGAGACAAGAGACCCAGTACTTC.

The chain combines TRBV9 with TRBJ2-1, with TRBD2 as a possible D gene (5 bases). Per germline, CDR1 SGDLS and CDR2 YYNGEE. Trimming cost V 3 bases and J 9 bases, with 10 bases left between them. This CDR3 contains 12 residues. The DNA for the CDR3 is TGTGCCAGCAGCGCTACTAGGGCTGAGCAGTTCTTC. It codes for CASSATRAEQFF.